The 17 T cell receptor beta chains given below trace back to one sample, sequenced in a study of T cells in Graves' hyperthyroidism and ophthalmopathy. RNA transcripts gave rise to amplified TCR beta CDR3 regions. Using the HTBI primer set, a first-round RT-PCR was run on the TCR CDR3. From the multiplex PCR reads, TCRdb called clonotypes with MiXCR, one entry per CDR3 protein. The sample holds more than 300,000 distinct CDR3 sequences, around a sixth seen once. Sequencing was carried out using blood. These receptor sequences come from a man between 18 and 35 years old with Graves' ophthalmopathy.

This clonotype was counted at least ten times. The V call is TRBV6-1, the J call TRBJ1-1, with 9 bases aligning to TRBD1. The trim removed 6 bases at V and 4 bases at J, leaving 3 bases unmatched. CDR3 length: 13 residues. Germline V lookup: CDR1 MNHNS, CDR2 SASEGT. The CDR3 DNA reads TGTGCCAGCAGGGACAGGGGAGTCACTGAAGCTTTCTTT. Its translation: CASRDRGVTEAFF.

This clonotype was seen at least ten times. The chain couples TRBV9 to TRBJ2-5, with D hard to call. Trimming pared 4 bases from V and 5 bases from J, leaving 18 bases between. Germline V CDR1 and CDR2: SGDLS, YYNGEE. There are 15 residues in the CDR3. CDR3 coding DNA: TGTGCCAGCAGCCCCTGGGATCTTATCTCGGAGACCCAGTACTTC. Its translation: CASSPWDLISETQYF.

The chain has TRBV6-2 or TRBV6-3 and TRBJ1-1; D might be TRBD1 (6 bases). This CDR3 region has 13 residues. Germline V lookup: CDR1 MNHEY, CDR2 SVGEGT. The V end lost 0 bases, the J end lost 6 bases, and 8 bases lay between the germline ends. The CDR3 spells CASSYSGAAEAFF. The CDR3 coding sequence is TGTGCCAGCAGTTACTCGGGGGCAGCTGAAGCTTTCTTT.

This chain links TRBV12-3 or TRBV12-4 with TRBJ2-1, with D perhaps assigned TRBD1 or TRBD2 (5 bases each). CDR3 length: 14 residues. V lost 10 bases to trimming and J lost 12 bases, with 25 bases between them. In DNA, the CDR3 is TGTGCCACCAGAAGGGCAGACCTCCTTGGGGGGCAGTTCTTC. This translates into CATRRADLLGGQFF.

Only one count was recorded for this clonotype. The gene calls are TRBV10-3 and TRBJ2-5; 9 nucleotides line up with TRBD2. The V and J ends lost 7 bases and 5 bases, in that order; junction bases with no gene match: 8. The CDR3 is 14 residues long. Germline loops: CDR1 ENHRY, CDR2 SYGVKD. CDR3: CAIMASGAGETQYF. The DNA for the CDR3 is TGTGCCATCATGGCTAGCGGGGCTGGTGAGACCCAGTACTTC.

This clonotype was picked up many times. Here the CDR3 reads CASSEGTLGGTEAFF. The CDR3 nucleotides are TGTGCCAGCAGTGAAGGTACGCTGGGGGGGACTGAAGCTTTCTTT. The chain employs TRBV6-1 and TRBJ1-1; D possibly corresponds to TRBD1 (5 bases). This CDR3 contains 15 residues. Trimming shortened V by 1 base and J by 5 bases, and 14 bases separated the two germline ends. The V gene's germline CDR1 is MNHNS and CDR2 SASEGT.

This clonotype occurred many times. The chain employs TRBV12-3 or TRBV12-4 and TRBJ1-2, with D hard to call. The length of the CDR3 is 12 residues. V dropped 2 bases and J dropped 8 bases, with 9 bases sitting between them. CDR3 coding DNA: TGTGCCAGCAGTTTAACAGTGGAGGGCTACACCTTC. Translation gives CASSLTVEGYTF.

This clonotype was observed many times. The chain links TRBV18 to TRBJ2-3; D is possibly TRBD2 (6 bases). CDR1 and CDR2 (germline): KGHSH, LQKENI. Deletions cut 0 bases from V and 1 base from J, with 8 bases between. CDR3 length: 15 residues. CDR3 bases: TGTGCCAGCTCACCACCGGCTAGCGGCACAGATACGCAGTATTTT. The encoded protein is CASSPPASGTDTQYF. The variable domain in full, completed from reference TRBV18 and TRBJ2-3, reads NAGVMQNPRHLVRRRGQEARLRCSPMKGHSHVYWYRQLPEEGLKFMVYLQKENIIDESGMPKERFSAEFPKEGPSILRIQQVVRGDSAAYFCASSPPASGTDTQYFGPGTRLTVL.

This clonotype was picked up many times. The chain employs TRBV6-5 and TRBJ1-1; D may be TRBD1 (6 bases). The V end lost 1 base, the J end lost 2 bases, and 11 bases lay between the germline ends. The germline V gene encodes CDR1 MNHEY and CDR2 SVGAGI. The CDR3 spans 15 residues. The CDR3 is CASSYFRDINTEAFF. CDR3 nucleotides: TGTGCCAGCAGTTACTTCAGGGACATTAACACTGAAGCTTTCTTT.

This clonotype was picked up many times. The chain has TRBV5-1 and TRBJ2-2; 8 nucleotides agree with TRBD2. The CDR3 extends over 15 amino acids. Germline V gene data show CDR1 as SGHRS and CDR2 as YFSETQ. J gave up 6 bases and V 0 bases, and 4 bases lay outside the gene matches. CDR3 nucleotide sequence: TGCGCCAGCAGCTTGGTAGCGGGGACACCCGGGGAGCTGTTTTTT. As protein: CASSLVAGTPGELFF.

This clonotype was detected a few times. The rearrangement joins TRBV13 to TRBJ1-1; weak D call: TRBD1 (6 bases). The V and J ends lost 7 bases and 4 bases respectively, with 10 bases between them. This CDR3 is built from 12 residues. Germline lookup yields CDR1 PRHDT and CDR2 FYEKMQ (reference sequence). The CDR3 loop reads CASNEGGTEAFF. In nucleotides, the CDR3 is TGTGCCAGCAACGAGGGGGGCACTGAAGCTTTCTTT.

This clonotype showed up many times. The genes are TRBV20-1 and TRBJ1-4, with D unclear. V dropped 3 bases and J dropped 4 bases, with 12 bases sitting between them. The CDR3 runs 14 residues. Germline V gene sequence: CDR1 DFQATT, CDR2 SNEGSKA (reference sequence). This chain's CDR3 is CSAREGRYNEKLFF. CDR3 DNA sequence: TGCAGTGCTAGGGAGGGCAGATATAATGAAAAACTGTTTTTT.

The chain is built from TRBV7-3 and TRBJ2-1; TRBD2 aligns across 13 bases. The CDR3 covers 16 residues. V shed 6 bases and J 9 bases; nucleotides not matched to a gene: 11. Germline CDR1 and CDR2: SGHTA and FQGTGA. CDR3 coding DNA: TGTGCCAGCAGTCCGAGACTAGCGGGGGGAATAGGTGAGCAGTTCTTC. As protein: CASSPRLAGGIGEQFF.

The genes are TRBV15 and TRBJ2-5; TRBD2 matches at 7 bases. Germline V lookup: CDR1 LNHNV, CDR2 YYDKDF (reference sequence). J lost 0 bases, V lost 3 bases, and 7 bases had no gene match. The CDR3 has 16 residues. The CDR3 DNA follows: TGTGCCACCAGCAGCAGGAGGGGAGGGTACCAAGAGACCCAGTACTTC. The encoded protein is CATSSRRGGYQETQYF.

The rearrangement joins TRBV9 to TRBJ2-3; D call uncertain. The V gene lost 0 bases and the J gene lost 4 bases, with 12 bases spanning the gap. CDR3 length equals 15 residues. From germline, CDR1 is SGDLS and CDR2 YYNGEE. The CDR3 protein is CASSVGSDVSDTQYF. Here the CDR3 DNA reads TGTGCCAGCAGCGTAGGATCCGATGTGTCAGATACGCAGTATTTT. The whole variable domain, filled in from reference TRBV9 and TRBJ2-3, reads DSGVTQTPKHLITATGQRVTLRCSPRSGDLSVYWYQQSLDQGLQFLIQYYNGEERAKGNILERFSAQQFPDLHSELNLSSLELGDSALYFCASSVGSDVSDTQYFGPGTRLTVL.

This clonotype came up a few times. A read error may account for a junction end that differs from germline. This chain links TRBV7-2 with TRBJ2-1; D uncertain. Germline lookup yields CDR1 SGHTA and CDR2 FQGNSA. CDR3 size: 13 residues. Written as DNA, the CDR3 is TGTGCCAGCAACTTACAGCGAGGCAATGAGCAGTTCTTC. This codes for CASNLQRGNEQFF.

This clonotype was seen ten or more times. The genes are TRBV6-1 and TRBJ1-5; D gene ambiguous. This CDR3 is built from 13 residues. The V gene's germline CDR1 is MNHNS and CDR2 SASEGT. V lost 6 bases and J 4 bases, leaving 10 bases between the germline ends. The CDR3 DNA follows: TGTGCCAGCAGCCGGACGGAGAATCAGCCCCAGCATTTT. Protein: CASSRTENQPQHF.